This passage covers 5 T cell receptor beta chains from one sample sequenced in a study of cytotoxic CD8 clonotypes in ibrutinib-treated CLL. Produced via immunoSEQ multiplex PCR; TCRdb's table is partial and in-frame only. This sample has 11,000 to 15,000 clones, with 64% found just once. The sequencing here drew on PBMCs, taken before ibrutinib treatment. These receptors were obtained from a human donor with chronic lymphocytic leukemia.

By share, this clone ranks as medium-sized. The gene calls are TRBV27 and TRBJ1-1, with a possible D match to TRBD1 (5 bases). The V end was cut by 6 bases, the J end by 5 bases, with 13 bases between. CDR1 MNHEY and CDR2 SMNVEV come from the germline V gene (reference sequence). This CDR3 region has 13 residues. CDR3 coding DNA: TGTGCCAGCAGAACGGCCCGGGGGACTGAAGCTTTCTTT. Its translation: CASRTARGTEAFF.

The chain combines TRBV19 with TRBJ2-6; D is perhaps TRBD1 (6 bases). The CDR3 consists of 15 residues. CDR1 is LNHDA and CDR2 is SQIVND in the germline V gene (reference sequence). Between the trimmed V and J ends, which lost 6 bases and 1 base, there was a span of 10 bases. CDR3 nucleotides: TGTGCCAGTAGCACCCAGGGGTCTGGGGCCAACGTCCTGACTTTC. Its translation: CASSTQGSGANVLTF. The full variable domain, completed using reference TRBV19 and TRBJ2-6, is DGGITQSPKYLFRKEGQNVTLSCEQNLNHDAMYWYRQDPGQGLRLIYYSQIVNDFQKGDIAEGYSVSREKKESFPLTVTSAQKNPTAFYLCASSTQGSGANVLTFGAGSRLTVL.

The V and J genes are TRBV7-9 and TRBJ1-1; 9 positions match TRBD1. The CDR3 spans 13 residues. Germline trimming cut 3 bases from V and 7 bases from J; bases unmatched to any gene: 3. From germline, CDR1 is SEHNR and CDR2 FQNEAQ (reference sequence). This chain's CDR3 is CASSLGQGGEAFF. The CDR3 region has the DNA TGTGCCAGCAGCTTGGGACAGGGCGGTGAAGCTTTCTTT.

The chain couples TRBV4-2 to TRBJ1-1; 10 bases line up with TRBD1. Looked up from germline, CDR1 is LGHNA and CDR2 is YNFKEQ. This CDR3 contains 18 residues. Trimming cost V 0 bases and J 4 bases; bases outside gene matches: 11. CDR3 in amino acids: CASSQEPEGQGRSTEAFF. The CDR3 nucleotides are TGTGCCAGCAGCCAAGAACCTGAGGGACAGGGGAGAAGCACTGAAGCTTTCTTT.

This clone was seen a few times. This sequence joins TRBV2 and TRBJ1-5; a weak D match, TRBD1 (6 bases). This CDR3 is 17 amino acids long. The V gene lost 4 bases and the J gene lost 5 bases, with 21 bases spanning the gap. Germline loops: CDR1 SNHLY, CDR2 FYNNEI. The CDR3 spells CASSVPERGAVDQPQHF. The CDR3, as DNA: TGTGCCAGCAGTGTCCCGGAGCGGGGGGCGGTGGATCAGCCCCAGCATTTT.